This T cell receptor beta chain was identified in a study of blood T cell repertoires in COVID-19. For the study at large: COVID-19 samples from acute and convalescent phases originated in the United States, Italy and Spain. PBMCs, B-cell-depleted T cells, or T cells were the source of the cDNA or gDNA that made up the material.

The length of the CDR3 is 16 residues. Trimming removed 1 base from V and 5 bases from J; junction bases left unmatched: 8. Germline V gene lookup returns CDR1 SGHTA and CDR2 FQGTGA. Original processing methods: The authors estimated nucleated cell counts from reference gene primer amplification. Using immunoSEQ multiplex PCR, the repertoire was profiled, and TCRdb retains in-frame clones only, with some absent. The V and J calls and the clone size are those of that table, but D and trimming were determined from the DNA. The sample holds around 140,000 clones, about 83% seen once. The gene calls are TRBV7-3 and TRBJ2-3, with 8 bases identical to TRBD2. This receptor was taken from a human donor in a cohort sampled during active COVID-19. The sample taken for sequencing was peripheral blood. This chain's CDR3 is CASSLNVAGTRDTQYF. In DNA, the CDR3 is TGTGCCAGCAGCTTAAACGTAGCGGGAACGCGAGATACGCAGTATTTT.